The TCR beta chain described here comes from a study of T cells after yellow fever vaccination. General study results and limits: A minor fraction of clonotypes spanned both CD4 and CD8 compartments. Reappearance after the booster was seen for most primary-vaccination clones, at 96% CD4 and 75% to 90% CD8. Contaminants from the bulk population, in the form of abundant clonotypes, could be found in FACS-sorted repertoires.

The sample holds many counts of this clonotype. The antigen remains unidentified. Germline lookup yields CDR1 DFQATT and CDR2 SNEGSKA (reference sequence). The CDR3 contains 17 residues. The junction had 8 bases not matched to a gene; V was cut back by 0 bases and J by 1 base. For TCR, cDNA came from 5'RACE template switching, which added a universal primer site and UMIs. MiXCR was run by TCRdb on the 5' RACE reads, yielding one entry per CDR3 protein. The repertoire holds 200,000 to 300,000 distinct CDR3 sequences, about 3.5% seen once, with 19% in the top ten. This clonotype was obtained from a man between 18 and 35 years old who received the YFV17D yellow fever vaccine. Here the sequenced sample was PBMCs, taken 15 days after the yellow fever booster vaccination. This chain links TRBV20-1 with TRBJ2-1; TRBD2 matches 8 bases. The CDR3 DNA is TGCAGTGCTAGAGATCTTATTAGCGGGGATTCCTACAATGAGCAGTTCTTC. It codes for CSARDLISGDSYNEQFF.